This passage covers 27 T cell receptor beta chains from one sample sequenced in a study of blood T cell repertoires in COVID-19. The repertoire was sequenced with immunoSEQ multiplex PCR; TCRdb's copy has only in-frame clones and lacks some. The sample shows approximately 200,000 clones, around nine tenths of them seen only once. Sample: peripheral blood. All receptors come from a man between 60 and 75 years old who had recovered from COVID-19.

This clone was picked up one time. The gene calls are TRBV19 and TRBJ2-7, with TRBD1 identical over 9 bases. The CDR3 spans 15 residues. Unmatched junction bases numbered 11, after V lost 8 bases and J lost 3 bases. Germline values: CDR1 LNHDA, CDR2 SQIVND (reference sequence). The CDR3 nucleotides read TGTGCCAGTGGCTCTACCGGGACAGGGCTCTACGAGCAGTACTTC. Protein: CASGSTGTGLYEQYF.

The chain joins TRBV5-1 to TRBJ2-3; D gene uncertain. The germline V and J ends were trimmed by 2 bases and 2 bases, with 9 bases remaining between them. CDR3 size: 14 residues. Germline values: CDR1 SGHRS, CDR2 YFSETQ. As DNA, the CDR3 is TGCGCCAGCAGCTTCGGTCAATTCACAGATACGCAGTATTTT. This codes for CASSFGQFTDTQYF.

The chain joins TRBV4-1 to TRBJ2-6; D may be TRBD1 (6 bases). V was shortened by 2 bases and J by 0 bases, with 14 bases between the two germline ends. CDR3 size: 18 residues. Germline values: CDR1 MGHRA, CDR2 YSYEKL. The CDR3 reads CASSQQGGRISGANVLTF. The CDR3 nucleotides are TGCGCCAGCAGCCAACAAGGGGGACGGATCTCTGGGGCCAACGTCCTGACTTTC.

In this sample, this clone turned up a few times. The chain employs TRBV5-7 and TRBJ2-2; D gene unclear. TRBV5-7 qualifies as an ORF whose function is uncertain. The CDR3 consists of 13 residues. Between the trimmed V and J ends, which lost 2 bases and 4 bases, there was a span of 6 bases. The CDR3 DNA reads as TGTGCCAGCAGCTTACTATTCACCGGGGAGCTGTTTTTT. It codes for CASSLLFTGELFF.

This clone showed up just once. The gene calls are TRBV7-8 and TRBJ1-2, with D unclear. From germline, CDR1 is SGHVS and CDR2 FQNEAQ. The CDR3 is 13 amino acids. Between the trimmed V and J ends, which lost 5 bases and 6 bases, there was a span of 13 bases. Here the CDR3 DNA reads TGTGCCAGCAGCCGGACCGGAGGTCATGGCTACACCTTC. Protein: CASSRTGGHGYTF.

The J gene is TRBJ1-2, the V gene TRBV6-2 or TRBV6-3, with D perhaps matching TRBD1 (6 bases). The V end was cut by 4 bases, the J end by 4 bases, with 25 bases between. CDR3 length: 18 amino acids. Germline CDR1 MNHEY, CDR2 SVGEGT. CDR3 sequence (DNA): TGTGCCAGCAGTTGGGCACAGGGAATCTCGCGACAGCTCTATGGCTACACCTTC. Translation: CASSWAQGISRQLYGYTF.

CDR3 in DNA: TGTGCCAGCTACAGGTCCCAAGAGACCCAGTACTTC. Protein product: CASYRSQETQYF. The gene calls are TRBV2 and TRBJ2-5, with D perhaps matching TRBD1 (5 bases). With 8 bases removed from V and 1 base from J, the gap between germline ends came to 8 bases. The CDR3 sequence is 12 residues long. Germline assignment: CDR1 SNHLY and CDR2 FYNNEI.

There are a few counts of this clone. The rearrangement joins TRBV7-2 to TRBJ2-7; D might be TRBD2 (6 bases). Between the trimmed V and J ends, which lost 5 bases and 9 bases, there was a span of 23 bases. The germline V gene has CDR1 SGHTA and CDR2 FQGNSA. The CDR3 is 15 amino acids. The CDR3 bases are TGTGCCAGCAGCCCGCAAGGGACGTCTAGCGATCCGCAGTACTTC. This translates into CASSPQGTSSDPQYF.

The chain uses TRBV7-3 and TRBJ1-1; 8 bases line up with TRBD1. Unmatched junction bases numbered 13, after V lost 5 bases and J lost 5 bases. This CDR3 contains 16 residues. Germline CDR1 SGHTA, CDR2 FQGTGA. The DNA of the CDR3 is TGTGCCAGCAGCCCCGGACAGGGTTTGGGAATTACTGAAGCTTTCTTT. This gives the protein CASSPGQGLGITEAFF.

The chain uses TRBV9 and TRBJ1-1; tentative D call: TRBD1 (5 bases). Germline V lookup: CDR1 SGDLS, CDR2 YYNGEE. This CDR3 has 13 residues. V shed 4 bases and J shed 3 bases, with 10 bases lying between them. The CDR3 DNA reads TGTGCCAGCAGCCAGGGTACACACACTGAAGCTTTCTTT. Amino acid sequence: CASSQGTHTEAFF.

This sequence joins TRBV19 and TRBJ1-2; D ambiguous. V was shortened by 6 bases and J by 3 bases, with 11 bases between the two germline ends. The V gene's germline CDR1 is LNHDA and CDR2 SQIVND (reference sequence). The CDR3 sequence is 13 residues long. The DNA for the CDR3 is TGTGCCAGTAGAGGCAAGCGGGACTATGGCTACACCTTC. Its protein product is CASRGKRDYGYTF.

The V call is TRBV19, the J call TRBJ2-5; no reliable D call. The CDR3 loop spans 12 amino acids. The V gene lost 7 bases and the J gene lost 5 bases, with 11 bases spanning the gap. Germline V gives CDR1 LNHDA, CDR2 SQIVND (reference sequence). The CDR3 sequence: CASNRVTETQYF. Written as DNA, the CDR3 is TGTGCCAGTAATCGGGTTACGGAGACCCAGTACTTC.

V is TRBV21-1 and J is TRBJ2-7; TRBD1, the D gene given by the table, was not confirmed from the DNA. TRBV21-1 is flagged as a pseudogene. This CDR3 comprises 15 residues. The CDR3 DNA reads TGTGCCAGCAGGGAGCACAGGGTGAGCTCCTACGAGCAGTACTTC. Encoded protein: CASREHRVSSYEQYF.

The rearrangement links TRBV24-1 to TRBJ2-1; D remains unclear. The CDR3 is 13 amino acids. Trimming left V 2 bases short and J 2 bases short, with 3 bases between. The V gene's germline CDR1 is KGHDR and CDR2 SFDVKD. In nucleotides, the CDR3 is TGTGCCACCAGTGATTCCGCCTACAATGAGCAGTTCTTC. Encoded protein: CATSDSAYNEQFF.

The rearrangement joins TRBV18 to TRBJ1-2; D might be TRBD1 (5 bases). The CDR3 sequence is 15 residues long. Looked up from germline, CDR1 is KGHSH and CDR2 is LQKENI. Trimming cost V 0 bases and J 5 bases, with 13 bases left between them. CDR3 nucleotides: TGTGCCAGCTCACCACCCATGGGGGGTTGGTATGGCTACACCTTC. It is translated as CASSPPMGGWYGYTF.

This chain connects TRBV24-1 to TRBJ2-1, with a weak D call TRBD2 (6 bases). V was clipped by 4 bases and J by 5 bases, with 14 bases between them. This CDR3 comprises 15 residues. From germline, CDR1 is KGHDR and CDR2 SFDVKD. CDR3 amino acids: CATSDPGEAHNEQFF. The CDR3 coding sequence is TGTGCCACCAGTGACCCGGGAGAAGCCCACAATGAGCAGTTCTTC.

This chain connects TRBV19 to TRBJ1-5, with a weak D call TRBD1 (5 bases). Germline V gene data show CDR1 as LNHDA and CDR2 as SQIVND (reference sequence). This CDR3 has 14 residues. V shed 9 bases and J shed 2 bases, with 14 bases lying between them. DNA for the CDR3: TGTGCCAGCGAAGCCGACAGAGGCAATCAGCCCCAGCATTTT. This encodes CASEADRGNQPQHF. The full variable domain, completed using reference TRBV19 and TRBJ1-5, is DGGITQSPKYLFRKEGQNVTLSCEQNLNHDAMYWYRQDPGQGLRLIYYSQIVNDFQKGDIAEGYSVSREKKESFPLTVTSAQKNPTAFYLCASEADRGNQPQHFGDGTRLSIL.

The V call is TRBV7-6, the J call TRBJ1-4, with a possible D match to TRBD1 (5 bases). Germline lookup yields CDR1 SGHVS and CDR2 FNYEAQ. The CDR3 covers 13 residues. V was trimmed by 4 bases and J by 7 bases, leaving 10 bases between them. CDR3 residues: CASSSRQLEKLFF. Here the CDR3 DNA reads TGTGCCAGCAGCTCGCGACAGCTTGAAAAACTGTTTTTT.

The V gene is TRBV30, the J gene TRBJ1-3, with D hard to call. Between the trimmed V and J ends, which lost 4 bases and 4 bases, there was a span of 11 bases. CDR1 is GTSNPN and CDR2 is SVGIG in the germline V gene (reference sequence). This CDR3 is 13 amino acids long. The CDR3 coding sequence is TGTGCCTGGACCGCTCTAATCGGAAACACCATATATTTT. Translated: CAWTALIGNTIYF.

This clone was recorded only once. J is TRBJ1-2 and V is TRBV4-3, with 10 bases fitting TRBD1. Germline V gene sequence: CDR1 LGHNA, CDR2 YSLEER. This CDR3 is built from 18 residues. With 2 bases clipped from V and 5 bases from J, the junction kept 14 bases outside the gene matches. CDR3 bases: TGCGCCAGCAGCCAATCCGAAAGACCAGGGGACAGGGGATATGGCTACACCTTC. As protein: CASSQSERPGDRGYGYTF.

The chain recombines TRBV19 with TRBJ2-5, with 10 bases lining up with TRBD2. The V segment lost 3 bases and the J segment 5 bases; nucleotides outside the gene matches: 9. Germline V CDR1 and CDR2: LNHDA, SQIVND (reference sequence). This CDR3 is built from 16 residues. CDR3 in DNA: TGTGCCAGTAGTATTGGGTTAGCGGGAGGCCGGGAGACCCAGTACTTC. This gives the protein CASSIGLAGGRETQYF.

The chain couples TRBV5-1 to TRBJ1-2; 7 bases are shared with TRBD1. This CDR3 is built from 14 residues. The germline gives CDR1 SGHRS, CDR2 YFSETQ. J gave up 8 bases and V 1 base, and 8 bases lay outside the gene matches. Here the CDR3 reads CASSLMDRLGGYTF. CDR3 DNA sequence: TGCGCCAGCAGCTTGATGGACAGGTTGGGGGGCTACACCTTC. Drawing the rest from reference TRBV5-1 and TRBJ1-2, the complete variable domain is KAGVTQTPRYLIKTRGQQVTLSCSPISGHRSVSWYQQTPGQGLQFLFEYFSETQRNKGNFPGRFSGRQFSNSRSEMNVSTLELGDSALYLCASSLMDRLGGYTFGSGTRLTVV.

The CDR3 sequence: CASSRGALETQYF. DNA for the CDR3: TGTGCCAGCAGTCGGGGGGCTTTAGAGACCCAGTACTTC. The chain has TRBV2 and TRBJ2-5; possible D gene TRBD2, 7 bases. Trimming took off 5 bases at V and 4 bases at J, with 11 bases between the two ends. The germline V gene encodes CDR1 SNHLY and CDR2 FYNNEI. The CDR3 contains 13 residues.

The chain uses TRBV10-1 and TRBJ2-7; 13 nucleotides line up with TRBD2. This CDR3 region has 14 residues. Looked up from germline, CDR1 is WNHNN and CDR2 is SYGVQD (reference sequence). J was trimmed by 7 bases and V by 5 bases; bases with no gene match: 5. The CDR3 spells CASSPGLAGEEQYF. In DNA, the CDR3 is TGCGCCAGCAGTCCAGGACTAGCGGGAGAAGAGCAGTACTTC.

V is TRBV13 and J is TRBJ2-3; 14 nucleotides line up with TRBD2. The V segment lost 5 bases and the J segment 3 bases; nucleotides outside the gene matches: 4. The CDR3 is made up of 16 amino acids. From germline, CDR1 is PRHDT and CDR2 FYEKMQ (reference sequence). CDR3 DNA: TGTGCCAGCAGCCAGGGGACTAGCGGGAGAACAGATACGCAGTATTTT. Amino acid sequence: CASSQGTSGRTDTQYF.

The chain combines TRBV14 with TRBJ1-1, with 10 bases lining up with TRBD1. With V trimmed by 4 bases and J by 1 base, 3 bases remained unmatched. The length of the CDR3 is 15 residues. Germline values: CDR1 SGHDN, CDR2 FVKESK. CDR3 nucleotides: TGTGCCAGCAGCCCTCGGACAGGGGGGAACACTGAAGCTTTCTTT. It specifies CASSPRTGGNTEAFF.

The chain uses TRBV6-4 and TRBJ1-1, with unresolved D. Germline loops: CDR1 MRHNA, CDR2 SNTAGT. The CDR3 loop spans 11 amino acids. Trimming left V 6 bases short and J 1 base short, with 3 bases between. DNA of the CDR3: TGTGCCAGCAGCAAGAACACTGAAGCTTTCTTT. It is translated as CASSKNTEAFF.